The clone carrying this T cell receptor (beta chain) turned up a few times. Antigen specificity is unknown. A 5'RACE reaction primed in the constant segment made cDNA libraries of TCR alpha and TCR beta, and these carried sample barcodes and UMIs. TCRdb reanalysed the 5' RACE reads using MiXCR and keeps one entry per CDR3 protein. The sample holds roughly 400,000 distinct CDR3 sequences; 20% to 25% are singletons and the top ten take 7% to 9.5%. The CDR3 consists of 14 residues. Germline values: CDR1 LNHDA, CDR2 SQIVND (reference sequence). Trimming stripped 6 bases from V and 6 bases from J, with 14 bases between. The sample belongs to a study of T-cell memory formation after mild COVID-19. The overall study: TCR clusters mostly belonged to single donors. General study points: Clones that contracted clustered mainly in CM and EM if CD4+ and in EMRA if CD8+. Clones shrinking from day 15 to 85 showed even CD4/CD8 mixes; later expanders tilted CD4+.

This clonotype was obtained from an adult woman who had mild COVID-19 (a few samples of this study predate the infection). Cell type and time point are not known. The specimen sequenced was PBMCs or a T cell subset sorted from them (not recorded which). The V and J genes are TRBV19 and TRBJ2-2, with D possibly being TRBD2 (6 bases). The CDR3 bases are TGTGCCAGTAGGGACCAGGGAGGCTCCGGGGAGCTGTTTTTT. This gives the protein CASRDQGGSGELFF. Filled out from reference TRBV19 and TRBJ2-2, the complete variable domain reads DGGITQSPKYLFRKEGQNVTLSCEQNLNHDAMYWYRQDPGQGLRLIYYSQIVNDFQKGDIAEGYSVSREKKESFPLTVTSAQKNPTAFYLCASRDQGGSGELFFGEGSRLTVL.